This T cell receptor beta chain was observed in a study of beta chain features in type 1 diabetes. At the level of the study: Sorted cells from all samples, numbering 107,917,701, were examined. Study results and caveats: There was a moderate but significant shortening of TCRB CDR3s in all four CD4+ subsets of Type 1 diabetes patients. VDJ junctions from patients with type 1 diabetes contained fewer insertions and more deletions.

A CD45RO/CCR7/CD25/CD127/CD95/CD27 panel sorted naive, central memory, regulatory and stem cell-like memory CD4+ cells. The sequenced template was cDNA made from the entire isolated RNA. Naive, central memory and regulatory T cell samples averaged roughly 3.7 million immunoSEQ reads each. The method was immunoSEQ multiplex PCR; TCRdb's version includes in-frame clones alone and lacks a portion of them. Of 200,000 to 300,000 clones in the sample, roughly a tenth are singletons; the top ten hold approximately 0.017%. In this sample, this clone turned up a few times. Its antigen is not identified. This CDR3 has 14 amino acids. The germline gives CDR1 MNHEY, CDR2 SVGAGI. The trim removed 5 bases at V and 7 bases at J, leaving 6 bases unmatched.

V and J are TRBV6-5 and TRBJ2-3; 10 bases match TRBD2. The origin of this receptor is a man aged 25-40 years with type 1 diabetes. The sequenced sample consisted of naive CD4+ T cells from blood. For the CDR3, the DNA is TGTGCCAGCAGTCCGGGACTAGCGTCAAATACGCAGTATTTT. This codes for CASSPGLASNTQYF.